Sequencing of this T cell receptor beta chain was carried out in a study of T cells in Graves' hyperthyroidism and ophthalmopathy. Study at large: Sampling of peripheral blood happened at initial diagnosis, prior to any treatment.

Stable disease denoted Graves' hyperthyroidism without ophthalmopathy progression within 18 months. Uncontrolled infection, other autoimmune disease, pregnancy or lactation barred patients from enrollment. In this sample, this clonotype turned up many times. Its antigen remains unknown. V shed 8 bases and J shed 0 bases, with 20 bases lying between them. The CDR3 contains 17 residues. Study observations and caveats: Most clonotypes expanded in thyroid above 0.001 were likewise present in blood.

TCR beta CDR3 region amplification was performed from RNA transcripts. The study used the HTBI primer set for a first-round RT-PCR of the TCR CDR3. TCRdb called the multiplex PCR reads again in MiXCR, with one record for every CDR3 protein. This sample has about 420,000 distinct CDR3 sequences, with roughly 15% found just once. The TCR comes from a woman in her late teens or twenties with Graves' hyperthyroidism. The rearrangement uses TRBV12-3 or TRBV12-4 and TRBJ2-1; a weak D match, TRBD1 (6 bases). The specimen was blood. In DNA form, the CDR3 reads TGTGCCAGCGGCACTATGGAAAGGGGGTACTCCTACAATGAGCAGTTCTTC. It yields the protein CASGTMERGYSYNEQFF.